These T cell receptor beta chains were read from a single sample in a study of cytomegalovirus exposure and HLA in healthy donors. Method: immunoSEQ multiplex PCR; TCRdb's copy keeps in-frame clones and lacks some. The sample has under 200,000 clones; about 76% are singletons. The sample comprised PBMCs. The receptors were sampled from a male donor in good health and CMV-seropositive. CDR3s include the opening cysteine and the closing phenylalanine or tryptophan. The D gene is left open where the match is weak. The listing skips clone size in some rows; elsewhere it reads once, few, many or a size class.

j_call v_call d_call clone_size cdr3_aa cdr3_nt
TRBJ1-3 TRBV29-1 TRBD1 . CSVKLGTGFGNTIYF TGCAGCGTTAAGCTCGGGACAGGGTTTGGAAACACCATATATTTT
TRBJ2-5 TRBV7-2 TRBD1 . CASSRGQGETQYF TGTGCCAGCAGCCGAGGACAGGGGGAGACCCAGTACTTC
TRBJ2-3 TRBV7-6 . few CASGLHSYTDTQYF TGTGCCAGCGGTCTTCACAGCTACACAGATACGCAGTATTTT
TRBJ1-4 TRBV6-1 TRBD1 . CASRSGTGNEKLFF TGTGCCAGCAGAAGCGGGACAGGGAACGAAAAACTGTTTTTT
TRBJ2-1 TRBV9 . few CASSVGGGSSSYNEQFF TGTGCCAGCAGCGTAGGGGGGGGCTCGAGCTCCTACAATGAGCAGTTCTTC
TRBJ2-3 TRBV30 TRBD1 . CAWSRGISTDTQYF TGTGCCTGGAGCAGGGGGATAAGCACAGATACGCAGTATTTT
TRBJ2-7 TRBV19 . . CASNEFGYEQYF TGTGCCAGTAATGAGTTCGGGTACGAGCAGTACTTC
TRBJ1-2 TRBV7-9 TRBD1 . CASSPRQGLYGYTF TGTGCCAGCAGCCCAAGACAGGGACTCTATGGCTACACCTTC
TRBJ1-1 TRBV18 TRBD1 . CASSLQSTGEAFF TGTGCCAGCTCACTTCAATCGACAGGGGAAGCTTTCTTC
TRBJ1-2 TRBV14 TRBD1 . CASSQEVTGASFTF TGTGCCAGCAGCCAAGAAGTGACAGGGGCGTCCTTCACCTTC
TRBJ1-4 TRBV9 . . CASSVDRTSEKLFF TGTGCCAGCAGCGTAGACAGGACGTCTGAAAAACTGTTTTTT
TRBJ2-1 TRBV5-5 . . CASSWGHDYNEQFF TGTGCCAGCAGCTGGGGACACGATTACAATGAGCAGTTCTTC
TRBJ2-7 TRBV10-1 TRBD1 . CATTMKSTTGAEQYF TGCGCCACCACAATGAAGTCTACGACAGGGGCCGAGCAGTACTTC
TRBJ2-7 TRBV4-3 . . CASSRKGSREQYF TGCGCCAGCAGCCGAAAGGGGTCTCGGGAGCAGTACTTC
TRBJ2-1 TRBV27 TRBD1 . CATFTRDRGSYNEQFF TGTGCCACCTTTACCCGGGACAGGGGTTCCTACAATGAGCAGTTCTTC
TRBJ1-5 TRBV18 TRBD1 . CASSGTDRELPQHF TGTGCCAGCTCGGGAACGGACAGGGAGTTGCCCCAGCATTTT
TRBJ2-7 TRBV28 . . CASRQLRAQTYEQYF TGTGCCAGTAGGCAGCTACGAGCGCAGACCTACGAGCAGTACTTC
TRBJ2-3 TRBV10-1 TRBD2 few CASSESLGEGPDTQYF TGCGCCAGCAGTGAGTCGCTAGGGGAGGGCCCAGATACGCAGTATTTT
TRBJ2-1 TRBV28 . . CASSRTAYNEQFF TGTGCCAGCAGTCGGACAGCCTACAATGAGCAGTTCTTC
TRBJ2-2 TRBV11-2 . few CASSPGIPDNTGELFF TGTGCCAGCAGCCCGGGAATACCGGACAACACCGGGGAGCTGTTTTTT
TRBJ2-7 TRBV7-9 . . CASSRQTGEAYEQYF TGTGCCAGCAGCAGACAGACAGGCGAGGCCTACGAGCAGTACTTC
TRBJ2-1 TRBV4-3 TRBD1 . CASSHQRQGAPFF TGCGCCAGCAGCCACCAAAGACAGGGGGCGCCGTTCTTC
TRBJ2-7 TRBV28 TRBD2 . CASSLRASGDYEQYF TGTGCCAGCAGTTTAAGGGCGAGCGGGGACTACGAGCAGTACTTC
TRBJ2-3 TRBV4-2 TRBD2 . CASSQVKTSGTDTQYF TGTGCCAGCAGCCAAGTTAAAACTAGCGGGACAGATACGCAGTATTTT
TRBJ2-3 TRBV19 . . CASSDQTRAQYF TGTGCCAGTAGCGATCAGACTAGGGCGCAGTATTTT
TRBJ1-1 TRBV18 . . CASSLNRPDSGEAFF TGTGCCAGCTCTCTCAATCGACCCGATTCAGGCGAAGCTTTCTTT
TRBJ2-3 TRBV13 . . CASSLYGSTDTQYF TGTGCCAGCAGCTTGTACGGGAGCACAGATACGCAGTATTTT
TRBJ2-7 TRBV29-1 . . CSVSEGNEQYF TGCAGCGTTTCTGAGGGAAACGAGCAGTACTTC
TRBJ1-2 TRBV7-2 . . CASSLARGGNYGYTF TGTGCCAGCAGCTTAGCCCGGGGTGGTAACTATGGCTACACCTTC
TRBJ2-1 TRBV7-8 . . CASSVGLRNEQFF TGTGCCAGCAGTGTGGGACTTCGCAATGAGCAGTTCTTC
TRBJ2-5 TRBV5-4 TRBD1 once CASSAGTVKETQYF TGTGCCAGCAGCGCCGGGACAGTCAAAGAGACCCAGTACTTC
TRBJ2-1 TRBV6-5 . . CASSYSGPREQFF TGTGCCAGCAGTTACTCTGGGCCCCGTGAGCAGTTCTTC
TRBJ2-3 TRBV7-2 . . CASSLAGLPTDTQYF TGTGCCAGCAGCTTAGCCGGACTCCCTACAGATACGCAGTATTTT
TRBJ1-2 TRBV7-2 TRBD1 . CASSQTGPYGYTF TGTGCCAGCAGCCAGACAGGGCCCTATGGCTACACCTTC
TRBJ2-7 TRBV5-1 . . CASSVREPYEQYF TGCGCCAGCAGCGTCCGGGAGCCCTACGAGCAGTACTTC
TRBJ2-7 TRBV5-1 . . CASSLEAGTYEQYF TGCGCCAGCAGCTTGGAGGCAGGAACCTACGAGCAGTACTTC
TRBJ2-7 TRBV9 TRBD2 . CASSVGSGGAYEQYF TGTGCCAGCAGCGTAGGTAGCGGGGGTGCCTACGAGCAGTACTTC
TRBJ2-2 TRBV9 . . CASSARVTNLAPGELFF TGTGCCAGCAGCGCCCGGGTTACCAATCTAGCGCCCGGGGAGCTGTTTTTT
TRBJ2-7 TRBV9 . . CASSVALGGYVDEQYF TGTGCCAGCAGCGTAGCTCTCGGCGGGTACGTCGACGAGCAGTACTTC
TRBJ2-2 TRBV28 TRBD1 . CASSLLAPGTVNTGELFF TGTGCCAGCAGTCTACTTGCACCCGGGACAGTAAACACCGGGGAGCTGTTTTTT
TRBJ2-7 TRBV7-6 TRBD1 . CASSWTHGQGPSGEQYF TGTGCCAGCAGCTGGACCCATGGACAGGGACCTTCCGGCGAGCAGTACTTC
TRBJ2-7 TRBV2 TRBD1 . CATYQGQGEEQYF TGTGCCACCTATCAAGGACAGGGAGAAGAGCAGTACTTC
TRBJ1-5 TRBV21-1 . few CASSIRDRGSNQPQHF TGTGCCAGCAGCATTCGGGACAGGGGTAGCAATCAGCCCCAGCATTTT
TRBJ1-2 TRBV4-1 . . CASSQGSAGALNREGYTF TGCGCCAGCAGCCAAGGCAGTGCAGGGGCCCTAAATCGGGAAGGCTACACCTTC
TRBJ2-7 TRBV7-2 . . CASSLVTPPPSYEQYF TGTGCCAGCAGCTTAGTAACACCTCCCCCTTCCTACGAGCAGTACTTC
TRBJ2-5 TRBV6-6 . . CASRWTRGTGETQYF TGTGCCAGCAGATGGACCAGGGGAACGGGGGAGACCCAGTACTTC